What follows are 27 T cell receptor beta chains derived from one specimen sequenced in a study of Graves' ophthalmopathy and Graves' hyperthyroidism. Scientists amplified the TCR beta CDR3 regions from RNA transcripts. The workflow started with a first-round RT-PCR run with HTBI primers and then moved on to a second-round multiplex PCR. Each CDR3 protein is one row after TCRdb ran MiXCR on the multiplex PCR reads. Here the sample spans 660,000 or so distinct CDR3 sequences, approximately 39% being singletons. The sample was peripheral blood. The source of these receptors is an adult man with Graves' ophthalmopathy.

This chain uses TRBV20-1 with TRBJ2-5, with TRBD2 matching over 7 bases. Germline trimming cut 1 base from V and 5 bases from J; bases unmatched to any gene: 7. Germline V lookup: CDR1 DFQATT, CDR2 SNEGSKA (reference sequence). The CDR3 consists of 14 residues. DNA for the CDR3: TGCAGTGCTAGAGGAACGGGAGGTTATGAGACCCAGTACTTC. Protein: CSARGTGGYETQYF.

V and J are TRBV15 and TRBJ2-5, with 7 nucleotides matching TRBD2. Germline V gene data show CDR1 as LNHNV and CDR2 as YYDKDF (reference sequence). V was pared by 5 bases and J by 1 base, with 4 bases of the junction left unmatched. This CDR3 is built from 14 residues. This CDR3 is CATSFSGPQETQYF. The DNA of the CDR3 is TGTGCCACCAGCTTTAGCGGGCCCCAAGAGACCCAGTACTTC.

V and J are TRBV10-3 and TRBJ2-7; 8 bases match TRBD1. The CDR3 covers 13 residues. Per germline, CDR1 ENHRY and CDR2 SYGVKD. The CDR3 nucleotides read TGTGCTATCGGGGAACAGGGGGTCTACGAGCAGTACTTC. The encoded protein is CAIGEQGVYEQYF.

Ten or more counts support this clonotype. The V and J genes are TRBV29-1 and TRBJ1-1; D uncertain. V lost 3 bases and J 4 bases, leaving 12 bases between the germline ends. Germline-derived CDR1 and CDR2 are SQVTM and ANQGSEA. The CDR3 is 13 residues long. DNA of the CDR3: TGCAGCGTTGATGGGTTTTTGGGCACTGAAGCTTTCTTT. It codes for CSVDGFLGTEAFF.

This clonotype was observed once. This rearrangement joins TRBV25-1 to TRBJ2-2; tentatively, D is TRBD2 (5 bases). V was pared by 5 bases and J by 1 base, with 17 bases between. Germline lookup yields CDR1 MGHDK and CDR2 SYGVNS. The CDR3 loop spans 17 amino acids. CDR3 residues: CASSPPPLSGNTGELFF. The CDR3 DNA reads as TGTGCCAGCAGTCCTCCCCCTTTGAGCGGGAACACCGGGGAGCTGTTTTTT. The entire variable domain, with the rest obtained from reference TRBV25-1 and TRBJ2-2, is as follows: EADIYQTPRYLVIGTGKKITLECSQTMGHDKMYWYQQDPGMELHLIHYSYGVNSTEKGDLSSESTVSRIRTEHFPLTLESARPSHTSQYLCASSPPPLSGNTGELFFGEGSRLTVL.

This clonotype was detected many times. V usage is TRBV9 and J usage is TRBJ2-5; the match to TRBD1 covers 7 bases. V was pared by 0 bases and J by 5 bases, with 7 bases of the junction left unmatched. The germline V gene encodes CDR1 SGDLS and CDR2 YYNGEE. The CDR3 totals 15 residues. The CDR3 DNA is TGTGCCAGCAGCGTAGGAACAGGGGTCTTCGAGACCCAGTACTTC. Protein product: CASSVGTGVFETQYF.

This clonotype appeared a few times. This rearrangement joins TRBV10-3 to TRBJ2-3; 9 bases are a match to TRBD2. After removal of 0 bases from V and 0 bases from J, the junction contained 1 base not matched to a gene. Germline V gene lookup returns CDR1 ENHRY and CDR2 SYGVKD. CDR3 size: 16 residues. In DNA, the CDR3 is TGTGCCATCAGTGAGTCGAGCGGGGGGAGCACAGATACGCAGTATTTT. This codes for CAISESSGGSTDTQYF.

At least ten counts were recorded for this clonotype. This chain joins TRBV12-3 or TRBV12-4 and TRBJ1-2; TRBD1 agrees at 7 bases. The CDR3 loop spans 14 amino acids. The V gene end was trimmed by 6 bases and the J gene end by 5 bases; junction bases not matched to a gene: 9. The CDR3 loop is CASRGTDNWYGYTF. Here the CDR3 DNA reads TGTGCCAGCAGGGGGACAGACAATTGGTATGGCTACACCTTC.

The count of this clonotype is one. This could be a read error, since a much larger clone is one nucleotide away. In this CDR3 the conserved last residue, phenylalanine or tryptophan, is missing, so a read error is likely. This rearrangement joins TRBV7-3 to TRBJ2-5; D possibly corresponds to TRBD1 (6 bases). With 2 bases removed from V and 4 bases from J, the gap between germline ends came to 17 bases. Germline CDR1 is SGHTA and CDR2 is FQGTGA. The CDR3 is 16 residues long. The CDR3 coding sequence is TGTGCCAGCAGCTTATTTGGCAGGGGAGTTATAGAGACCCAGTACGTC. As protein: CASSLFGRGVIETQYV.

The chain combines TRBV25-1 with TRBJ1-1; D remains ambiguous. V lost 4 bases, J lost 7 bases, and 19 bases lay in between. This CDR3 is 15 amino acids long. Germline assignment: CDR1 MGHDK and CDR2 SYGVNS. For the CDR3, the DNA is TGTGCCAGCAGTGGGGCCGCCCCGAGGGAGGATGAAGCTTTCTTT. Translating it yields CASSGAAPREDEAFF.

This clonotype was counted between two and nine times. V usage is TRBV6-5 and J usage is TRBJ2-7, with 10 bases that match TRBD1. Trimming removed 7 bases from V and 3 bases from J; junction bases left unmatched: 12. CDR1 MNHEY and CDR2 SVGAGI come from the germline V gene. The CDR3 is 16 residues long. CDR3 DNA sequence: TGTGCCAGCACATACCTCGACAGGGGGCTTAACTACGAGCAGTACTTC. It is translated as CASTYLDRGLNYEQYF.

The rearrangement links TRBV19 to TRBJ1-3; 7 bases fit TRBD1. CDR3 size: 12 residues. V lost 7 bases, J lost 4 bases, and 1 base stayed unmatched. In germline, CDR1 is LNHDA, CDR2 SQIVND (reference sequence). CDR3 bases: TGTGCCAGTAAGGGACAGGGAAACACCATATATTTT. Protein product: CASKGQGNTIYF.

V gene TRBV29-1 combines with J gene TRBJ1-4; 11 positions agree with TRBD1. The germline V gene encodes CDR1 SQVTM and CDR2 ANQGSEA. The J segment lost 0 bases and the V segment lost 5 bases, leaving 2 bases of the junction unmatched. The CDR3 has 15 residues. The CDR3 sequence: CSVTGQGATNEKLFF. The DNA for the CDR3 is TGCAGCGTTACGGGACAGGGGGCAACTAATGAAAAACTGTTTTTT.

Ten or more counts support this clonotype. The chain carries TRBV15 and TRBJ1-1, with D perhaps TRBD1 (5 bases). The V and J ends lost 3 bases and 2 bases respectively, with 16 bases between them. The CDR3 loop spans 16 amino acids. The germline V gene encodes CDR1 LNHNV and CDR2 YYDKDF (reference sequence). In nucleotides, the CDR3 is TGTGCCACCAGCAGGGATGTCCAACAGGTTAACACTGAAGCTTTCTTT. This encodes CATSRDVQQVNTEAFF. The variable domain in full, completed from reference TRBV15 and TRBJ1-1, reads DAMVIQNPRYQVTQFGKPVTLSCSQTLNHNVMYWYQQKSSQAPKLLFHYYDKDFNNEADTPDNFQSRRPNTSFCFLDIRSPGLGDTAMYLCATSRDVQQVNTEAFFGQGTRLTVV.

This clonotype occurred once. Being one base from a much bigger clone, this may be a read error. This chain connects TRBV7-8 to TRBJ1-5; D perhaps matches TRBD1 (5 bases). Trimming removed 4 bases at V and 4 bases at J, with 8 bases between. This CDR3 has 13 amino acids. Germline CDR1 SGHVS, CDR2 FQNEAQ. In nucleotides, the CDR3 is TGTGCCAGCAGCTGGGACGTGAATCAGCCCCAGCATTTT. This encodes CASSWDVNQPQHF.

This clonotype occurred many times. The chain recombines TRBV6-5 with TRBJ1-6, with D possibly TRBD1 on 5 matching bases. This CDR3 contains 14 residues. The V gene lost 6 bases and the J gene lost 10 bases, with 16 bases spanning the gap. Germline V lookup: CDR1 MNHEY, CDR2 SVGAGI. For the CDR3, the DNA is TGTGCCAGCAGCAGCCTCAGGGTGCAGTCACCCCTCCACTTT. Its protein is CASSSLRVQSPLHF.

V usage is TRBV9 and J usage is TRBJ2-2; TRBD1 matches 7 bases. The V and J ends lost 3 bases and 6 bases, in that order; junction bases with no gene match: 2. This CDR3 has 13 residues. Germline CDR1 SGDLS, CDR2 YYNGEE. DNA of the CDR3: TGTGCCAGCAGCGCCAGGGGGTCCGGGGAGCTGTTTTTT. This translates into CASSARGSGELFF.

The rearrangement links TRBV6-5 to TRBJ2-5; D is possibly TRBD1 (6 bases). The V end lost 1 base, the J end lost 1 base, and 10 bases lay between the germline ends. The germline gives CDR1 MNHEY, CDR2 SVGAGI. The CDR3 loop spans 15 amino acids. The CDR3, as DNA: TGTGCCAGCAGTTACTTCAGGGACACCCAAGAGACCCAGTACTTC. It encodes CASSYFRDTQETQYF.

Remarks on this clonotype: A much larger clone lies a single base off, so this may be a read error. This chain connects TRBV25-1 to TRBJ2-5, with a possible D match to TRBD1 (5 bases). Looked up from germline, CDR1 is MGHDK and CDR2 is SYGVNS. This CDR3 is 13 amino acids long. Here the CDR3 DNA reads TGTGCCGGCAGCCGACAGTTACTAGAGACCCAGTACTTC. Amino acid sequence: CAGSRQLLETQYF.

The V and J genes are TRBV19 and TRBJ2-2, with 9 bases that match TRBD1. This CDR3 comprises 18 residues. The V and J ends lost 6 bases and 1 base, in that order; junction bases with no gene match: 12. Germline CDR1 is LNHDA and CDR2 is SQIVND (reference sequence). The CDR3 loop reads CASSYGTGNGGNTGELFF. The CDR3 DNA reads TGTGCCAGTAGCTACGGGACAGGGAATGGGGGGAACACCGGGGAGCTGTTTTTT. The full variable domain, rest sourced from reference TRBV19 and TRBJ2-2, is DGGITQSPKYLFRKEGQNVTLSCEQNLNHDAMYWYRQDPGQGLRLIYYSQIVNDFQKGDIAEGYSVSREKKESFPLTVTSAQKNPTAFYLCASSYGTGNGGNTGELFFGEGSRLTVL.

This clonotype was detected many times. V is TRBV19 and J is TRBJ1-3; 10 bases agree with TRBD1. Germline CDR1 LNHDA, CDR2 SQIVND (reference sequence). CDR3 length equals 14 residues. The J segment lost 6 bases and the V segment lost 3 bases, leaving 2 bases of the junction unmatched. CDR3 sequence: CASSMGQGTNTIYF. CDR3 DNA sequence: TGTGCCAGTAGTATGGGACAGGGGACAAACACCATATATTTT.

The V and J genes are TRBV3-1 and TRBJ2-7; D may correspond to TRBD1 or TRBD2 (5 bases each). CDR3 size: 16 residues. Germline lookup yields CDR1 LGHDT and CDR2 YNNKEL (reference sequence). Trimming left V 0 bases short and J 6 bases short, with 18 bases between. The CDR3 reads CASSQDLRLGGVEQYF. As DNA, the CDR3 is TGTGCCAGCAGCCAAGATCTGCGGCTTGGGGGAGTCGAGCAGTACTTC.

In this sample, this clonotype turned up a few times. The chain is built from TRBV4-3 and TRBJ1-1, with D perhaps TRBD1 (5 bases). The germline gives CDR1 LGHNA, CDR2 YSLEER. V was clipped by 5 bases and J by 1 base, with 11 bases between them. The CDR3 runs to 14 residues. CDR3 coding DNA: TGCGCCAGCAGCAAGGAGGGGCCGAACACTGAAGCTTTCTTT. Amino acids: CASSKEGPNTEAFF.

The rearrangement links TRBV9 to TRBJ2-2; the D gene is possibly TRBD2 (5 bases). CDR3 size: 15 residues. V lost 4 bases and J lost 1, with 11 bases in between. In germline, CDR1 is SGDLS, CDR2 YYNGEE. CDR3 coding DNA: TGTGCCAGCAGCCAACTCGGACTGAACACCGGGGAGCTGTTTTTT. It yields the protein CASSQLGLNTGELFF.

This clonotype has a handful of counts. The gene calls are TRBV10-3 and TRBJ2-3; TRBD2 aligns across 13 bases. Trimming removed 4 bases from V and 0 bases from J; junction bases left unmatched: 7. The CDR3 has 18 residues. In germline, CDR1 is ENHRY, CDR2 SYGVKD. DNA for the CDR3: TGTGCCATCAGTGTAACCGGGACTAGCGGGAAGAGCACAGATACGCAGTATTTT. Protein: CAISVTGTSGKSTDTQYF.

The V call is TRBV12-3 or TRBV12-4, the J call TRBJ1-4; D is unclear. V lost 8 bases, J lost 4 bases, and 11 bases lay in between. The length of the CDR3 is 13 residues. As DNA, the CDR3 is TGTGCCAGCCGCGGGTTAGATAATGAAAAACTGTTTTTT. Encoded protein: CASRGLDNEKLFF.

Many counts were recorded for this clonotype. The DNA of the CDR3 is TGTGCCAGCAGGGAAATGGGGGGTTTGACTGAAGCTTTCTTT. It yields the protein CASREMGGLTEAFF. J is TRBJ1-1 and V is TRBV2; tentative D call: TRBD1 (5 bases). In germline, CDR1 is SNHLY, CDR2 FYNNEI. Trimming cost V 6 bases and J 5 bases, with 16 bases left between them. The CDR3 runs 14 residues.